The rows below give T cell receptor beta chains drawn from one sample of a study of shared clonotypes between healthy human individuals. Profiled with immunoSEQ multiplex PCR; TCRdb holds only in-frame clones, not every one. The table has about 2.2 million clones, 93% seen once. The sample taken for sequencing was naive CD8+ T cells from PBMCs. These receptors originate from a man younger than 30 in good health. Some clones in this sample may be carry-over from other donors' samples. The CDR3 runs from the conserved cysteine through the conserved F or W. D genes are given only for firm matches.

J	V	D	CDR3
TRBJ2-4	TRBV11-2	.	CASSLVPGSAKNIQYF
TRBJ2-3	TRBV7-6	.	CASSLRVLSSTDTQYF
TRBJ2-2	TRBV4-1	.	CASSQDWAHRTNTGELFF
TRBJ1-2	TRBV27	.	CASSSDGGGYGYTF
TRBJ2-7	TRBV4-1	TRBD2	CASSHEDREDSYEQYF
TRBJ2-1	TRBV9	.	CASSALTDGSSYNEQFF
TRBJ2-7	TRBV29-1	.	CSVAPGSSYEQYF
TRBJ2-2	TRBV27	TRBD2	CASRPLAGGPSTGELFF
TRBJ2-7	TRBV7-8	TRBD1	CASSAQGAGSYEQYF
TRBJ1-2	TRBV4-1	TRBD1	CASSQDAAGGIYGYTF